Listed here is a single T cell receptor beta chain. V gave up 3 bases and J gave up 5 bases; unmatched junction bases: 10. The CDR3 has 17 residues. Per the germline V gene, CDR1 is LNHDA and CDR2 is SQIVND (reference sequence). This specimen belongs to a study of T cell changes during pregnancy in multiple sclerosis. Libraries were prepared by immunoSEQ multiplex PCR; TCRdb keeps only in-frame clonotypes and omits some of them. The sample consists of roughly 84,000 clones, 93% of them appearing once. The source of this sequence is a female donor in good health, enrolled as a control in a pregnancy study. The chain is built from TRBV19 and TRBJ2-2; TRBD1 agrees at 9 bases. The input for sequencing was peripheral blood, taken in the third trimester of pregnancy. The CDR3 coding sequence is TGTGCCAGTAGTATTTTAACAGGGGGCGCGAGGACCGGGGAGCTGTTTTTT. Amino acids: CASSILTGGARTGELFF. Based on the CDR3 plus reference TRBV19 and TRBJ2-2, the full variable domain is DGGITQSPKYLFRKEGQNVTLSCEQNLNHDAMYWYRQDPGQGLRLIYYSQIVNDFQKGDIAEGYSVSREKKESFPLTVTSAQKNPTAFYLCASSILTGGARTGELFFGEGSRLTVL.